This entry lists 3 T cell receptor beta chains sequenced from one sample in a study of blood T cell repertoires in COVID-19. Assay: immunoSEQ multiplex PCR; the TCRdb copy retains only in-frame clones and omits some. Of roughly 70,000 clones in the sample, around 86% are singletons; the top ten hold around 5%. Sequenced input: peripheral blood. These receptors all come from a man aged 45-65 years with active COVID-19.

The chain has TRBV30 and TRBJ1-5; 7 positions match TRBD1. V dropped 1 base and J dropped 0; count of bases not matched to a gene: 6. Per germline, CDR1 GTSNPN and CDR2 SVGIG (reference sequence). The CDR3 contains 16 residues. In DNA, the CDR3 is TGTGCCTGGAGTGGCCCAGGGGGGTATAGCAATCAGCCCCAGCATTTT. Residues: CAWSGPGGYSNQPQHF. Looking up the rest from reference TRBV30 and TRBJ1-5 gives the full variable domain: SQTIHQWPATLVQPVGSPLSLECTVEGTSNPNLYWYRQAAGRGLQLLFYSVGIGQISSEVPQNLSASRPQDRQFILSSKKLLLSDSGFYLCAWSGPGGYSNQPQHFGDGTRLSIL.

The chain is built from TRBV7-2 and TRBJ2-1; 8 nucleotides agree with TRBD2. Germline V gene sequence: CDR1 SGHTA, CDR2 FQGNSA. The CDR3 consists of 16 residues. V lost 2 bases and J lost 2; bases outside the gene matches: 5. This chain's CDR3 is CASSLLPAGAYNEQFF. CDR3 bases: TGTGCCAGCAGCTTACTTCCAGCGGGAGCCTACAATGAGCAGTTCTTC.

This sequence joins TRBV6-2 or TRBV6-3 and TRBJ2-3, with D hard to call. The germline V and J ends were trimmed by 0 bases and 1 base, with 11 bases remaining between them. The CDR3 covers 16 residues. The V gene's germline CDR1 is MNHEY and CDR2 SVGEGT. This CDR3 is CASSYSARMGTDTQYF. CDR3 coding DNA: TGTGCCAGCAGTTACTCGGCTAGAATGGGCACAGATACGCAGTATTTT.